The present T cell receptor beta chain was sequenced within a study of cytomegalovirus exposure and HLA in healthy donors. This CDR3 has 15 residues. Germline lookup yields CDR1 MNHEY and CDR2 SVGAGI. The V segment lost 0 bases and the J segment 8 bases; nucleotides outside the gene matches: 3. PCR was performed using 60 Vbeta and 13 Jbeta primers. Assay used: immunoSEQ multiplex PCR; TCRdb lists only in-frame clones, some missing. The table shows tens of thousands of clones, with about 75% occurring only once. This clone has just a few counts. The antigen remains undetermined. Points from the study as a whole: 150 to 200 TCR beta chains were listed as cytomegalovirus-associated. V- and J-gene trimming in TCR beta was tied to a missense DCLRE1C variant by an analysis performed later.

Specimen: PBMCs. The TCR sequence derives from a man in his forties in good health and CMV-seronegative. V and J are TRBV6-5 and TRBJ1-6; 8 positions match TRBD1. The CDR3 spells CASSYSGQGHSPLHF. The CDR3 DNA reads as TGTGCCAGCAGTTACTCTGGACAGGGCCATTCACCCCTCCACTTT.